This T cell receptor beta chain appears in the sequencing data of a study of OX40 agonist ivuxolimab in advanced cancers. The CDR3 contains 15 residues. V shed 0 bases and J shed 6 bases, with 13 bases lying between them. CDR1 and CDR2 from the germline V gene are ENHRY and SYGVKD. Sequenced by immunoSEQ multiplex PCR; TCRdb stores in-frame clones only, minus some. The profile shows more than 70,000 clones, approximately 82% of them singletons. This chain uses TRBV10-3 with TRBJ2-3; D is undetermined. The input for sequencing was CD4+ or CD8+ T cells sorted from blood, taken in a trial of the OX40 agonist ivuxolimab. The receptor was isolated from an adult with an advanced solid tumor such as melanoma, head and neck, liver or kidney cancer. CDR3 loop: CAISESILDGDTQYF. The CDR3 DNA reads as TGTGCCATCAGTGAGTCGATTTTAGATGGGGATACGCAGTATTTT.